This T cell receptor beta chain was retrieved from a study of shared clonotypes between healthy human individuals. Overall study context: Per-donor plates numbered three CD4 naive, three CD4 memory, two CD8 naive and one CD8 memory.

This CDR3 comprises 14 residues. The V end lost 2 bases, the J end lost 2 bases, and 10 bases lay between the germline ends. Germline-derived CDR1 and CDR2 are GTSNPN and SVGIG (reference sequence). Method: immunoSEQ multiplex PCR; TCRdb's copy keeps in-frame clones and lacks some. The sample lists fewer than 2.5 million clones; under 95% were seen once. Caucasian adults living in Nashville, Tennessee, provided all samples. Splitting of CD4+ cells produced CD45RA+ naive and CD45RA-negative memory subsets. The receptor comes from a man aged 18 to 30 in good health. Some clones in this sample may be carry-over from other donors' samples. Specimen: naive CD4+ T cells from PBMCs. As for subset: CD45RA+ positively selected. The chain combines TRBV30 with TRBJ1-3; D call uncertain. CDR3 nucleotide sequence: TGTGCCTGGAGTCTCGGGGATACTGGAAACACCATATATTTT. Its translation: CAWSLGDTGNTIYF.